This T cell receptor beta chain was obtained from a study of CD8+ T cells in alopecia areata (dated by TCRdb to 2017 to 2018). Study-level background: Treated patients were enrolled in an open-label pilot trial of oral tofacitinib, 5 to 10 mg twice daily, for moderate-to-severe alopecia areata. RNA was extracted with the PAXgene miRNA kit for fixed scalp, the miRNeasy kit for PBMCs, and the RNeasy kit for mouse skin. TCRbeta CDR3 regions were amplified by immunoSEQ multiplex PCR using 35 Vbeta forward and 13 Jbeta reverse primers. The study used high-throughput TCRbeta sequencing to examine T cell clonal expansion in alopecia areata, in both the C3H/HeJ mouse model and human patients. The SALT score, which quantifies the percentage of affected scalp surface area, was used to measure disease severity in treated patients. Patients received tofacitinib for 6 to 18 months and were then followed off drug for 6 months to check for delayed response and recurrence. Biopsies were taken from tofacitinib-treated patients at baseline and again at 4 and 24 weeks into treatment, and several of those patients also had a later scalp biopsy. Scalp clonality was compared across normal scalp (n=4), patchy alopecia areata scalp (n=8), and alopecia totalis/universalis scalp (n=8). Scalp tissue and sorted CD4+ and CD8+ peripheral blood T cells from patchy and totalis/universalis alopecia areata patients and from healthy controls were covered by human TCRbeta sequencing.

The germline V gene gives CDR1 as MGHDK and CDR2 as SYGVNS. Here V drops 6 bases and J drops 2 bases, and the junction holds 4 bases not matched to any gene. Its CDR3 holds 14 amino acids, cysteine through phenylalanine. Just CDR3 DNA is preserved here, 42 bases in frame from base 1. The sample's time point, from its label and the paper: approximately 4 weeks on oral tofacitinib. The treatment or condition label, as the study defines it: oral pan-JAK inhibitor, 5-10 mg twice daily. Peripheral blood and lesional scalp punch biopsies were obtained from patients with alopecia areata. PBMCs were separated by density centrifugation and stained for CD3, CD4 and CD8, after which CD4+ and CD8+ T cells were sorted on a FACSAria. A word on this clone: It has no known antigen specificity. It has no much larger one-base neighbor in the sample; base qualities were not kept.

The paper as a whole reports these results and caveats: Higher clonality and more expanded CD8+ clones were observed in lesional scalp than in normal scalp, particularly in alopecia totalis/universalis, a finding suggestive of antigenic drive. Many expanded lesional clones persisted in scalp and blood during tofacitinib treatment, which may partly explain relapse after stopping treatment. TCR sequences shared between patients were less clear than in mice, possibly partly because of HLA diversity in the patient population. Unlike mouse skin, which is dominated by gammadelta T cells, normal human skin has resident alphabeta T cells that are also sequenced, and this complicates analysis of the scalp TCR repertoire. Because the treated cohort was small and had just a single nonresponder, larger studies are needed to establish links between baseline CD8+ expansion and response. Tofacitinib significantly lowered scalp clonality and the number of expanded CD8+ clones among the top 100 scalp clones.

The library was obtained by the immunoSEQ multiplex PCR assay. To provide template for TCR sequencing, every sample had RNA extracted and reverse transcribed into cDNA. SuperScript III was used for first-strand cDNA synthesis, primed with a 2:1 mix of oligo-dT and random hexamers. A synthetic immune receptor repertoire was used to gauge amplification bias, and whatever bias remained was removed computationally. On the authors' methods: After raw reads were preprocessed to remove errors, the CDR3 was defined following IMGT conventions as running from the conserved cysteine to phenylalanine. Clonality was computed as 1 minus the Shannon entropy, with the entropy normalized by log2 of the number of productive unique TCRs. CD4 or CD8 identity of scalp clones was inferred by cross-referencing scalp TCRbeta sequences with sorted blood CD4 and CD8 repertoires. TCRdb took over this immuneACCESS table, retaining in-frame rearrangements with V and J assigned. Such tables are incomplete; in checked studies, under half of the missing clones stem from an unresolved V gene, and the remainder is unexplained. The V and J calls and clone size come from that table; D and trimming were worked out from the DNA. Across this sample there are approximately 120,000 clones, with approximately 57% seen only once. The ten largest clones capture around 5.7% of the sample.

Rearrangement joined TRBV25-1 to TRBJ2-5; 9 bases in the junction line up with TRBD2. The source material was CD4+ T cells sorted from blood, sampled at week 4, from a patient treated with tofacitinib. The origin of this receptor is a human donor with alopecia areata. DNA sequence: TGTGCCAGCAGGCTTAGCGGGGGACAAGAGACCCAGTACTTC. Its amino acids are CASRLSGGQETQYF.